Listed here are 15 T cell receptor beta chains from one sample, sequenced in a study of cytomegalovirus exposure and HLA in healthy donors (dated by TCRdb to 2017 to 2019). The library was generated by the immunoSEQ multiplex PCR assay. The multiplex PCR relied on a mix of 60 forward primers for TCR Vbeta segments and 13 reverse primers for TCR Jbeta segments. The source is immuneACCESS, and TCRdb retained only in-frame sequences with V and J called. Part of the clones is not carried over; for the studies checked, unresolved V genes explain less than half of this, and the remainder is unexplained. A total of 100,000 or so clones appear in this sample, around 70% of them only once. The ten largest make up about a tenth of the sample. Sequencing used PBMCs. The source of these receptors is a middle-aged man in good health and CMV-seropositive.

This rearrangement joins TRBV28 to TRBJ2-1; 8 nucleotides line up with TRBD1. Germline CDR1 is MDHEN and CDR2 is SYDVKM. The CDR3 runs to 14 residues. V lost 7 bases to trimming and J lost 7 bases; unmatched junction nucleotides: 9. CDR3 sequence: CASTRQGAGNEQFF. For the CDR3, the DNA is TGTGCCAGCACTCGGCAGGGGGCTGGGAATGAGCAGTTCTTC.

The J gene is TRBJ2-1, the V gene TRBV15, with D maybe TRBD1 (6 bases). Trimming stripped 8 bases from V and 2 bases from J, with 16 bases between. CDR3 length: 15 amino acids. The germline V gene encodes CDR1 LNHNV and CDR2 YYDKDF (reference sequence). The chain's CDR3 is CATSSAQGAYNEQFF. Here the CDR3 DNA reads TGTGCCACCTCGAGCGCACAGGGAGCCTACAATGAGCAGTTCTTC.

The chain joins TRBV18 to TRBJ1-2, with 7 nucleotides matching TRBD1. The CDR3 is made up of 14 amino acids. CDR1 is KGHSH, CDR2 LQKENI, per germline. V lost 4 bases and J lost 8; bases outside the gene matches: 10. This chain's CDR3 is CASSHTTGARGYTF. CDR3 DNA: TGTGCCAGCTCACACACAACAGGGGCTAGAGGCTACACCTTC.

The CDR3: CASSNPGTGSTDTQYF. CDR3 DNA: TGTGCCAGTAGTAACCCGGGGACAGGGAGCACAGATACGCAGTATTTT. V is TRBV19 and J is TRBJ2-3; the match to TRBD1 covers 9 bases. This CDR3 is 16 amino acids long. Germline CDR1 reads LNHDA; CDR2 reads SQIVND (reference sequence). V trimming: 4 bases; J trimming: 0 bases; junction bases outside the gene matches: 5. Using reference TRBV19 and TRBJ2-3 for the parts outside the CDR3, the full variable domain is DGGITQSPKYLFRKEGQNVTLSCEQNLNHDAMYWYRQDPGQGLRLIYYSQIVNDFQKGDIAEGYSVSREKKESFPLTVTSAQKNPTAFYLCASSNPGTGSTDTQYFGPGTRLTVL.

CDR3 sequence: CASNTPMAGGLTDTQYF. The CDR3, as DNA: TGTGCCAGCAACACCCCCATGGCAGGGGGCCTCACAGATACGCAGTATTTT. The rearrangement uses TRBV5-8 and TRBJ2-3, with TRBD1 matching over 8 bases. The junction had 14 bases not matched to a gene; V was cut back by 6 bases and J by 2 bases. Germline assignment: CDR1 SGHTS and CDR2 YDEGEE. The CDR3 extends over 17 amino acids.

This clone occurred once. The rearrangement uses TRBV2 and TRBJ2-5, with D possibly matching TRBD1 (6 bases). V was pared by 8 bases and J by 1 base, with 14 bases between. Germline CDR1 is SNHLY and CDR2 is FYNNEI. The CDR3 contains 14 residues. CDR3 sequence reads: CASLRGVGQETQYF. In DNA form, the CDR3 reads TGTGCCAGCCTCAGGGGAGTGGGCCAAGAGACCCAGTACTTC.

The rearrangement joins TRBV6-1 to TRBJ1-3; D is uncertain. V gave up 8 bases and J gave up 2 bases, with 13 bases separating them. Germline values: CDR1 MNHNS, CDR2 SASEGT. The CDR3 runs 14 residues. The CDR3: CASCPGEAGNTIYF. The CDR3 coding sequence is TGTGCCAGCTGTCCCGGGGAGGCTGGAAACACCATATATTTT.

V is TRBV5-6 and J is TRBJ1-4; D is uncertain. The V and J ends lost 4 bases and 8 bases respectively, with 12 bases between them. Per germline, CDR1 SGHDT and CDR2 YYEEEE. This CDR3 has 13 residues. CDR3 nucleotide sequence: TGTGCCAGCAGCCGTGTCGGTTGGGAAAAACTGTTTTTT. It is translated as CASSRVGWEKLFF.

The V gene is TRBV5-1, the J gene TRBJ1-1; 7 bases are shared with TRBD1. Trimming removed 6 bases from V and 11 bases from J; junction bases left unmatched: 16. The CDR3 length is 14 residues. CDR1 and CDR2 (germline): SGHRS, YFSETQ. The CDR3 region is CASNKDTGAPEAFF. CDR3 nucleotides: TGCGCCAGCAACAAAGACACAGGGGCCCCGGAGGCTTTCTTT. The full variable domain, in which reference TRBV5-1 and TRBJ1-1 provide the parts outside the CDR3, is KAGVTQTPRYLIKTRGQQVTLSCSPISGHRSVSWYQQTPGQGLQFLFEYFSETQRNKGNFPGRFSGRQFSNSRSEMNVSTLELGDSALYLCASNKDTGAPEAFFGQGTRLTVV.

The gene calls are TRBV6-1 and TRBJ2-1, with 10 bases that match TRBD1. This CDR3 is built from 15 residues. The ends lost 8 bases at V and 7 bases at J; junction bases unmatched: 11. Germline CDR1 reads MNHNS; CDR2 reads SASEGT. The CDR3 sequence: CASGQGGLILNEQFF. In nucleotides, the CDR3 is TGTGCCAGCGGACAGGGGGGACTTATTCTTAATGAGCAGTTCTTC.

The CDR3 is CASSSGTAYYEQYF. The CDR3 nucleotides are TGCGCCAGCAGCTCCGGGACAGCATATTACGAGCAGTACTTC. V is TRBV5-1 and J is TRBJ2-7, with 7 bases aligning to TRBD1. The CDR3 length is 14 residues. Unmatched junction bases numbered 7, after V lost 3 bases and J lost 4 bases. Germline CDR1 and CDR2: SGHRS and YFSETQ.

This clone occurred a few times. The gene calls are TRBV28 and TRBJ2-3; 15 bases are a match to TRBD2. Germline V gene data show CDR1 as MDHEN and CDR2 as SYDVKM. There are 18 residues in the CDR3. With 4 bases clipped from V and 9 bases from J, the junction kept 14 bases outside the gene matches. CDR3 residues: CASSSFTSRTSGRETQYF. The CDR3 DNA reads as TGTGCCAGCAGTTCCTTCACCTCTAGGACTAGCGGGAGGGAGACGCAGTATTTT.

The V call is TRBV4-3, the J call TRBJ2-7; possibly TRBD2 for D (6 bases). V dropped 0 bases and J dropped 4 bases, with 16 bases sitting between them. CDR1 and CDR2 from the germline V gene are LGHNA and YSLEER. The CDR3 is 16 residues long. Here the CDR3 DNA reads TGCGCCAGCAGCCAAGATGTGATAGCGGCTCCTTACGAGCAGTACTTC. Translation gives CASSQDVIAAPYEQYF.

The chain employs TRBV4-1 and TRBJ1-4; 9 nucleotides line up with TRBD1. Germline V gives CDR1 MGHRA, CDR2 YSYEKL. The CDR3 loop spans 15 amino acids. The ends lost 3 bases at V and 7 bases at J; junction bases unmatched: 6. As DNA, the CDR3 is TGCGCCAGCAGCCACGACAGGGGGGGTGGTGAAAAACTGTTTTTT. As protein: CASSHDRGGGEKLFF.

This clone was found a few times. This chain uses TRBV5-5 with TRBJ2-7; 10 bases match TRBD1. CDR1 SGHKS and CDR2 YYEKEE come from the germline V gene (reference sequence). The V and J ends lost 2 bases and 2 bases, in that order; junction bases with no gene match: 4. CDR3 size: 15 residues. CDR3 residues: CASSFRDRGPYEQYV. The CDR3 region has the DNA TGTGCCAGCAGCTTTAGGGACAGGGGCCCCTACGAGCAGTACGTC.